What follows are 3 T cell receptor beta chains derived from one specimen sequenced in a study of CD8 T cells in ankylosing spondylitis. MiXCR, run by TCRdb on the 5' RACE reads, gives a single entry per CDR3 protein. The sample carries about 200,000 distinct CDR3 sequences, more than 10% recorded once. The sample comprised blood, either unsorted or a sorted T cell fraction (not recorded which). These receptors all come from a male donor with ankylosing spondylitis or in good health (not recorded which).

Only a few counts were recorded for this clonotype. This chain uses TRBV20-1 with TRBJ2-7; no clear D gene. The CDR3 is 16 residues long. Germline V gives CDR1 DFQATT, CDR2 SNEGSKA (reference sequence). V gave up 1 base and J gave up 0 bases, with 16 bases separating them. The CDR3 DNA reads TGCAGTGCTAGAGTACCCTCCAGGCAGGTCTCCTACGAGCAGTACTTC. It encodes CSARVPSRQVSYEQYF.

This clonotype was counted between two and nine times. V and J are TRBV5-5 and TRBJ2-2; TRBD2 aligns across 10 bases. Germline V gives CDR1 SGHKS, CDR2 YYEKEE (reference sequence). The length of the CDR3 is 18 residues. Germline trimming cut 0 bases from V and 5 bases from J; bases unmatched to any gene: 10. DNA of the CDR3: TGTGCCAGCAGCTTGGAGGGAGCGGGGGGGCCGCAGACCGGGGAGCTGTTTTTT. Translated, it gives CASSLEGAGGPQTGELFF.

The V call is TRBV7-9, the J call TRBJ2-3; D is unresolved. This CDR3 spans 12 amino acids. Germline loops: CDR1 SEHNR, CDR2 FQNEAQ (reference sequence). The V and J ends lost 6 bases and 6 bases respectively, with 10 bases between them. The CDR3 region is CASSSPDDTQYF. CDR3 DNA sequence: TGTGCCAGCAGTTCCCCGGACGATACGCAGTATTTT.